The 24 T cell receptor beta chains below were found in one sample sequenced in a study of neoadjuvant anti-PD-1 for oral cavity cancer. Produced via immunoSEQ multiplex PCR; TCRdb's table is partial and in-frame only. The sample has about 15,000 clones, over 70% seen once. The material sequenced was PBMCs, taken before nivolumab (anti-PD-1) treatment. These receptors were obtained from a person aged 40-85 years with oral cavity squamous cell carcinoma.

This rearrangement joins TRBV5-1 to TRBJ2-3; tentatively, D is TRBD2 (5 bases). Trimming stripped 3 bases from V and 1 base from J, with 9 bases between. The CDR3 is 14 amino acids. Germline V gene lookup returns CDR1 SGHRS and CDR2 YFSETQ. The CDR3 reads CASSYGGRTDTQYF. The CDR3 DNA reads as TGCGCCAGCAGCTACGGCGGGCGCACAGATACGCAGTATTTT. Complete variable domain (other parts from reference TRBV5-1 and TRBJ2-3): KAGVTQTPRYLIKTRGQQVTLSCSPISGHRSVSWYQQTPGQGLQFLFEYFSETQRNKGNFPGRFSGRQFSNSRSEMNVSTLELGDSALYLCASSYGGRTDTQYFGPGTRLTVL.

This chain connects TRBV20-1 to TRBJ2-1; no definite D call. Per germline, CDR1 DFQATT and CDR2 SNEGSKA (reference sequence). Trimming removed 5 bases at V and 9 bases at J, with 11 bases between. The CDR3 consists of 11 residues. The CDR3 DNA follows: TGCAGTGCTGGGATTCTTGGTGAGCAGTTCTTC. This encodes CSAGILGEQFF.

The chain couples TRBV6-5 to TRBJ2-7, with D tentatively TRBD1 (6 bases). V was clipped by 6 bases and J by 1 base, with 10 bases between them. CDR3 size: 13 residues. Germline CDR1 reads MNHEY; CDR2 reads SVGAGI. CDR3 residues: CASRQGRSYEQYF. The CDR3 coding sequence is TGTGCCAGCAGACAGGGCCGTTCCTACGAGCAGTACTTC.

This clone was detected only a few times. Here the CDR3 DNA reads TGTGCCAGCAGTGTCACCCCGGGACAGGGAGGATCACCCCTCCACTTT. It yields the protein CASSVTPGQGGSPLHF. This sequence joins TRBV2 and TRBJ1-6; 9 bases are a match to TRBD1. The CDR3 contains 16 residues. Unmatched junction bases numbered 11, after V lost 4 bases and J lost 10 bases. Germline-derived CDR1 and CDR2 are SNHLY and FYNNEI. The variable domain in full, with the rest retrieved from reference TRBV2 and TRBJ1-6, is EPEVTQTPSHQVTQMGQEVILRCVPISNHLYFYWYRQILGQKVEFLVSFYNNEISEKSEIFDDQFSVERPDGSNFTLKIRSTKLEDSAMYFCASSVTPGQGGSPLHFGNGTRLTVT.

V and J are TRBV6-1 and TRBJ2-5; D might be TRBD1 (5 bases). The V end lost 3 bases, the J end lost 3 bases, and 17 bases lay between the germline ends. Germline loops: CDR1 MNHNS, CDR2 SASEGT. The CDR3 runs to 16 residues. CDR3 amino acids: CASSETRYRRKETQYF. The CDR3 DNA reads TGTGCCAGCAGTGAGACAAGATACAGGAGAAAAGAGACCCAGTACTTC.

The chain uses TRBV6-1 and TRBJ2-7; no definite D call. Trimming took off 2 bases at V and 2 bases at J, with 7 bases between the two ends. Germline CDR1 and CDR2: MNHNS and SASEGT. The CDR3 contains 13 residues. Here the CDR3 reads CASSETGTYEQYF. CDR3 DNA: TGTGCCAGCAGTGAAACCGGCACCTACGAGCAGTACTTC.

This clone was seen a single time. This rearrangement joins TRBV5-1 to TRBJ2-5; TRBD1 agrees at 7 bases. The CDR3 covers 14 residues. Trimming took 0 bases from V and 5 from J; bases not matched to a gene: 4. The V gene's germline CDR1 is SGHRS and CDR2 YFSETQ. The CDR3 is CASSLAGGVETQYF. As DNA, the CDR3 is TGCGCCAGCAGCTTGGCAGGGGGTGTGGAGACCCAGTACTTC.

In nucleotides, the CDR3 is TGTGCCAGCAGCTTAATGGGGCTAGCGAAGTACAATGAGCAGTTCTTC. Its translation: CASSLMGLAKYNEQFF. This chain connects TRBV11-2 to TRBJ2-1; weak D call: TRBD2 (6 bases). CDR3 length equals 16 residues. CDR1 and CDR2 (germline): SGHAT, FQNNGV. The germline V and J ends were trimmed by 2 bases and 4 bases, with 15 bases remaining between them.

The gene calls are TRBV9 and TRBJ1-2, with a weak D call TRBD1 (5 bases). Germline V gene sequence: CDR1 SGDLS, CDR2 YYNGEE. The CDR3 covers 14 residues. V shed 0 bases and J shed 3 bases, with 9 bases lying between them. CDR3 sequence reads: CASSVGAGHYGYTF. The CDR3 nucleotides are TGTGCCAGCAGCGTAGGTGCAGGGCACTATGGCTACACCTTC.

The chain carries TRBV5-4 and TRBJ1-2; 9 bases match TRBD1. Per germline, CDR1 SGHNT and CDR2 YYREEE (reference sequence). V lost 0 bases, J lost 3 bases, and 3 bases stayed unmatched. This CDR3 contains 15 residues. The CDR3 loop reads CASSLDGQGHYGYTF. The CDR3 nucleotides read TGTGCCAGCAGCTTGGATGGACAGGGGCACTATGGCTACACCTTC.

V usage is TRBV6-1 and J usage is TRBJ2-4; 10 positions match TRBD1. The CDR3 is 13 residues long. In germline, CDR1 is MNHNS, CDR2 SASEGT. The V and J ends lost 5 bases and 6 bases, in that order; junction bases with no gene match: 1. DNA of the CDR3: TGTGCCAGCAGTCGGGACAGGGGAAACATTCAGTACTTC. This gives the protein CASSRDRGNIQYF.

This chain connects TRBV18 to TRBJ1-2; D unresolved. The CDR3 has 12 residues. With 2 bases removed from V and 7 bases from J, the gap between germline ends came to 8 bases. Germline CDR1 is KGHSH and CDR2 is LQKENI. This chain's CDR3 is CASSPMDRGYTF. For the CDR3, the DNA is TGTGCCAGCTCACCAATGGATCGTGGCTACACCTTC.

The chain links TRBV11-3 to TRBJ2-2; TRBD2 agrees at 13 bases. The CDR3 runs 19 residues. Germline V gene data show CDR1 as SGHNT and CDR2 as YENEEA. V dropped 5 bases and J dropped 4; count of bases not matched to a gene: 13. CDR3 loop: CASSPGFTSGRAATGELFF. The CDR3 DNA is TGTGCCAGCAGCCCCGGGTTTACTAGCGGGAGGGCCGCCACCGGGGAGCTGTTTTTT.

The chain links TRBV30 to TRBJ1-1; D is unclear. Trimming removed 4 bases from V and 10 bases from J, with 16 bases in between. The CDR3 is 12 amino acids. In germline, CDR1 is GTSNPN, CDR2 SVGIG (reference sequence). The CDR3 protein is CAWISRVLPAFF. CDR3 DNA: TGTGCCTGGATATCAAGGGTATTGCCAGCTTTCTTT.

The chain recombines TRBV9 with TRBJ2-3; a possible D gene is TRBD2 (5 bases). The CDR3 contains 14 residues. V was trimmed by 4 bases and J by 0 bases, leaving 9 bases between them. Germline values: CDR1 SGDLS, CDR2 YYNGEE. The CDR3 loop reads CASSRAGSTDTQYF. The CDR3 DNA reads TGTGCCAGCAGCAGGGCGGGTAGCACAGATACGCAGTATTTT.

This clone was seen more than once but under ten times. The chain couples TRBV19 to TRBJ2-7; D is perhaps TRBD2 (6 bases). Trimming removed 2 bases at V and 4 bases at J, with 15 bases between. This CDR3 contains 15 residues. From germline, CDR1 is LNHDA and CDR2 SQIVND (reference sequence). The CDR3 nucleotides are TGTGCCAGTAGTATATCGGCGGGGAAGGGGTACGAGCAGTACTTC. It specifies CASSISAGKGYEQYF.

This chain joins TRBV13 and TRBJ1-3; D gene ambiguous. The germline V gene encodes CDR1 PRHDT and CDR2 FYEKMQ (reference sequence). CDR3 size: 16 residues. Trimming stripped 2 bases from V and 0 bases from J, with 11 bases between. The CDR3, as DNA: TGTGCCAGCAGCTTATTGGGAGGCAGCTCTGGAAACACCATATATTTT. Protein sequence: CASSLLGGSSGNTIYF.

The chain carries TRBV7-6 and TRBJ2-7, with TRBD1 identical over 7 bases. The CDR3 runs 16 residues. Germline CDR1 and CDR2: SGHVS and FNYEAQ. Losses at the gene ends were 1 base for V and 0 bases for J; bases not matched to a gene: 6. CDR3 amino acids: CASSLEIRGSSYEQYF. In DNA, the CDR3 is TGTGCCAGCAGCTTAGAAATCAGGGGGAGCTCCTACGAGCAGTACTTC.

This clone was seen a handful of times. V gene TRBV29-1 combines with J gene TRBJ1-1; D unresolved. The V and J ends lost 6 bases and 5 bases respectively, with 16 bases between them. CDR1 and CDR2 (germline): SQVTM, ANQGSEA. This CDR3 spans 13 amino acids. For the CDR3, the DNA is TGCAGCGTGAGACCCTGGGGAAAAACTGAAGCTTTCTTT. The encoded protein is CSVRPWGKTEAFF.

The rearrangement joins TRBV7-8 to TRBJ1-5, with TRBD1 matching 10 bases. CDR1 and CDR2 (germline): SGHVS, FQNEAQ. The CDR3 covers 16 residues. Unmatched junction bases numbered 3, after V lost 3 bases and J lost 1 base. The CDR3, as DNA: TGTGCCAGCAGCTTGGGACAGGGGTTAAGCAATCAGCCCCAGCATTTT. Translation gives CASSLGQGLSNQPQHF.

This clone was seen just once. The genes are TRBV30 and TRBJ1-6; D gene ambiguous. V was cut by 0 bases and J by 10 bases, with 10 bases left in between. The CDR3 runs to 13 residues. Germline CDR1 GTSNPN, CDR2 SVGIG (reference sequence). The CDR3 here is CAWSVVEESPLHF. DNA for the CDR3: TGTGCCTGGAGTGTAGTGGAGGAGTCACCCCTCCACTTT.

The chain employs TRBV5-4 and TRBJ2-6; D is unresolved. The CDR3 contains 14 residues. Germline V CDR1 and CDR2: SGHNT, YYREEE (reference sequence). Trimming took 3 bases from V and 0 from J, leaving 4 bases between them. The CDR3 nucleotides read TGTGCCAGCAGCTACCTCTCTGGGGCCAACGTCCTGACTTTC. It translates to CASSYLSGANVLTF. Together with reference TRBV5-4 and TRBJ2-6, the CDR3 gives the full variable domain: ETGVTQSPTHLIKTRGQQVTLRCSSQSGHNTVSWYQQALGQGPQFIFQYYREEENGRGNFPPRFSGLQFPNYSSELNVNALELDDSALYLCASSYLSGANVLTFGAGSRLTVL.

The chain couples TRBV7-6 to TRBJ1-5, with D possibly being TRBD1 (5 bases). Germline lookup yields CDR1 SGHVS and CDR2 FNYEAQ. The CDR3 sequence is 13 residues long. V was cut by 5 bases and J by 4 bases, with 9 bases left in between. The CDR3 region has the DNA TGTGCCAGCAGCCAGGGACGAAATCAGCCCCAGCATTTT. Translation: CASSQGRNQPQHF.

The rearrangement links TRBV30 to TRBJ1-2, with 11 positions matching TRBD1. The germline V gene encodes CDR1 GTSNPN and CDR2 SVGIG (reference sequence). Losses at the gene ends were 3 bases for V and 7 bases for J; bases not matched to a gene: 4. The CDR3 has 13 amino acids. The DNA for the CDR3 is TGTGCCTGGAGGGACAGGGGGCGCGGTGGCTACACCTTC. Encoded protein: CAWRDRGRGGYTF.